The sequence of this TCR beta chain was determined in a study of PD-1 blockade in classical Hodgkin lymphoma. The study's findings and limits: Exclusion covered patients beginning nivolumab under 1 year post-ASCT. Still unresolved is the cause of the repertoire differences, which may be disease activity or prior therapy. It was CD4+ TCR diversity, not CD8+, that rose significantly by C4D1. It was reported that newly diagnosed patients had less baseline TCR diversity than healthy donors.

Sequencing used immunoSEQ multiplex PCR; TCRdb keeps in-frame clones, though not all of them. The sample shows over 80,000 clones, roughly 92% of them seen only once. Per the germline V gene, CDR1 is MDHEN and CDR2 is SYDVKM. CDR3 length equals 12 residues. V lost 7 bases and J 1 base, leaving 7 bases between the germline ends. Following autologous stem cell transplantation, relapse occurred in every patient, and exposure to brentuximab vedotin varied. As concerns this clone: Its antigen is undetermined.

Sequencing was performed on peripheral blood mononuclear cells (PBMCs), taken at baseline. The TCR was taken from a human donor with classical Hodgkin lymphoma. The chain joins TRBV28 to TRBJ1-1, with D unresolved. The CDR3 sequence is CASTDWNTEAFF. CDR3 DNA: TGTGCCAGCACTGATTGGAACACTGAAGCTTTCTTT.